This is a list of T cell receptor beta chains from one sample in a study of blood T cell repertoires in COVID-19. Clones were sequenced by immunoSEQ multiplex PCR, and TCRdb holds only the in-frame ones, with some missing. The repertoire holds approximately 150,000 clones, with roughly nine tenths as singletons. The sequenced material came from peripheral blood. The receptor set was obtained from a human donor in a cohort sampled during active COVID-19. The CDR3 runs from the conserved cysteine through the conserved F or W. A D gene is named only where the DNA matches it firmly. Some rows have no size entry. The others give once, few or many, or a class for an expanded clone.

d_call	clone_size	v_call	j_call	cdr3_nt	cdr3_aa
.	.	TRBV5-4	TRBJ1-1	TGTGCCAGCAGCTTGTATAAGGGGACTGAAGCTTTCTTT	CASSLYKGTEAFF
TRBD1	.	TRBV19	TRBJ2-7	TGTGCCAGTACCCCACGGACAGGGGGCTACGAGCAGTACTTC	CASTPRTGGYEQYF
.	.	TRBV7-6	TRBJ1-1	TGTGCCAGCAGCTTAGCTGGGGGCGCGGACACTGAAGCTTTCTTT	CASSLAGGADTEAFF
.	.	TRBV27	TRBJ1-1	TGTGCCAGCCGTTCACAGGGTACTGCGGCTTTCTTT	CASRSQGTAAFF
.	.	TRBV1	TRBJ2-1	TGCACCAGCAGCCAAGATCAAGGAGAGAATGAGCAGTTCTTC	CTSSQDQGENEQFF
TRBD1	.	TRBV16	TRBJ1-2	TGTGCCAGCAGCCAATATGGGACAGGGGTTGGCTACACCTTC	CASSQYGTGVGYTF
TRBD1	few	TRBV5-4	TRBJ1-2	TGTGCCAGCAGCGTTTTTTCCGGGACAGTAAGGGGCTACACCTTC	CASSVFSGTVRGYTF
TRBD1	.	TRBV5-1	TRBJ1-2	TGCGCCAGCAGCTTGGTCGGGCAGGGGGCTGACTACACCTTC	CASSLVGQGADYTF
TRBD2	.	TRBV19	TRBJ2-1	TGTGCCAGTAGACCGACTAGCGGGGGCCTGTCCTACAATGAGCAGTTCTTC	CASRPTSGGLSYNEQFF
.	.	TRBV4-3	TRBJ2-1	TGCGCCAGCAGCCAAGATACGGACAGCTTTTACTACAATGAGCAGTTCTTC	CASSQDTDSFYYNEQFF
.	few	TRBV5-5	TRBJ1-2	TGTGCCAGCAGCTTATACGGTGAGCTTAACTATGGCTACACCTTC	CASSLYGELNYGYTF
TRBD2	.	TRBV19	TRBJ2-3	TGTGCCAGTAGTATAGGGACGAGGACTAGCATCTTCGGGGATACGCAGTATTTT	CASSIGTRTSIFGDTQYF
.	.	TRBV4-1	TRBJ2-3	TGCGCCAGCAGCCAAGAACAGAGCTCCACAGATACGCAGTATTTT	CASSQEQSSTDTQYF
TRBD1	.	TRBV4-1	TRBJ1-4	TGCGCCAGCACCCCCGGGACAGGGAATGAAAAACTGTTTTTT	CASTPGTGNEKLFF
.	once	TRBV4-1	TRBJ2-7	TGCGCCAGCAGCCAACCACTAGGAAGCTACGAGCAGTACTTC	CASSQPLGSYEQYF
TRBD1	.	TRBV6-6	TRBJ2-7	TGTGCCAGCAGTTACTCTCGACAGGGGGTGTACGAGCAGTACTTC	CASSYSRQGVYEQYF
TRBD1	.	TRBV28	TRBJ2-3	TGTGCCAGCAGTTTAGCCCCAGGGGGCGAAACAGATACGCAGTATTTT	CASSLAPGGETDTQYF
.	.	TRBV21-1	TRBJ1-5	TGTGCCAGCAGCAAATCCCAAAGACAGGGTCAGCCCCAGCATTTT	CASSKSQRQGQPQHF
.	.	TRBV24-1	TRBJ2-3	TGTGCCACCAGTGGCGGGACGGCTAGCACAGATACGCAGTATTTT	CATSGGTASTDTQYF
TRBD2	.	TRBV7-6	TRBJ2-3	TGTGCCAGCACCCTAACCTGGACTAGCGCGGAGGGGGATACGCAGTATTTT	CASTLTWTSAEGDTQYF
.	.	TRBV7-6	TRBJ1-1	TGTGCCAGCAGCTTATTGGGGCAGGGTGAAGCTTTCTTT	CASSLLGQGEAFF
.	few	TRBV5-1	TRBJ1-1	TGCGCCAGCAGCAAACAACAGGGAAGCACTGAAGCTTTCTTT	CASSKQQGSTEAFF
TRBD1	.	TRBV27	TRBJ1-6	TGTGCCAGCAGTTTTGGTGGGACAGGGGATTCACCCCTCCACTTT	CASSFGGTGDSPLHF
TRBD1	.	TRBV5-6	TRBJ2-3	TGTGCCAGCAGCTTGCTGGCCTCAGGGGGAGATACGCAGTATTTT	CASSLLASGGDTQYF
.	.	TRBV21-1	TRBJ1-5	TGTGCCAGCAGCCTGTGGACAGAACAATATAGCAATCAGCCCCAGCATTTT	CASSLWTEQYSNQPQHF
TRBD2	.	TRBV5-6	TRBJ2-1	TGTGCCAGCAGCTTGGCGGCTAGCGGGGGGTATTACAATGAGCAGTTCTTC	CASSLAASGGYYNEQFF
TRBD1	once	TRBV7-8	TRBJ2-3	TGTGCCAGCAGCTTAGCGCGGGGACAGGGGGCGGAAGATACGCAGTATTTT	CASSLARGQGAEDTQYF
.	.	TRBV6-5	TRBJ2-7	TGTGCCAGCAGTTACTCGAGACAGACCTACGAGCAGTACTTC	CASSYSRQTYEQYF
.	.	TRBV3-1/TRBV3-2	TRBJ2-5	TGTGCCAGCGAGGCCCACCAGCAAGAGACCCAGTACTTC	CASEAHQQETQYF
.	few	TRBV6-1	TRBJ2-7	TGTGCCAGCAGTGAAGTCTCCGCAGGCGAGCAGTACTTC	CASSEVSAGEQYF
TRBD2	few	TRBV27	TRBJ2-1	TGTGCCAGCAGTTATCCTCCTAGCGGGGGGATGTACAATGAGCAGTTCTTC	CASSYPPSGGMYNEQFF
.	.	TRBV3-1/TRBV3-2	TRBJ1-6	TGTGCCAGCAGCCAAGGGAGCTCCTATAATTCACCCCTCCACTTT	CASSQGSSYNSPLHF
TRBD1	.	TRBV7-2	TRBJ2-7	TGTGCCAGCAGCCCAACAGGGGGATCTGGGTACGAGCAGTACTTC	CASSPTGGSGYEQYF
TRBD2	.	TRBV7-8	TRBJ2-7	TGTGCCAGCAGCTCGGGACTAGCGGGGGTAACCTACGAGCAGTACTTC	CASSSGLAGVTYEQYF
TRBD1	few	TRBV5-1	TRBJ1-1	TGCGCCAGCAGCTGGGGAGACAGGGTGGGCACTGAAGCTTTCTTT	CASSWGDRVGTEAFF
.	.	TRBV7-7	TRBJ2-1	TGTGCTAGCAGCTTATCTCTTAGCTCCTACAATGAGCAGTTCTTC	CASSLSLSSYNEQFF
TRBD1	.	TRBV6-6	TRBJ2-5	TGTGCCAGCAGTTACGACAGGGGGAGAGAGACCCAGTACTTC	CASSYDRGRETQYF
.	.	TRBV4-2	TRBJ1-2	TGTGCCAGCAGCCAAGAATGGCAGGGTCAAAACTATGGCTACACCTTC	CASSQEWQGQNYGYTF
.	.	TRBV7-3	TRBJ1-5	TGTGCCAGCAGCTTGAACGGGGGGTTGAATCAGCCCCAGCATTTT	CASSLNGGLNQPQHF
TRBD2	.	TRBV11-2	TRBJ2-1	TGTGCCAGCAGTTGGACTAGCGGGGGTACCTACAATGAGCAGTTCTTC	CASSWTSGGTYNEQFF
.	.	TRBV9	TRBJ1-2	TGTGCCAGCAGCGTAGGTCCGGCAGGGGATGGCTACACCTTC	CASSVGPAGDGYTF
.	.	TRBV3-1/TRBV3-2	TRBJ1-2	TGTGCCAGCAGCCCCGGCGGGCATCCTTATGGCTACACCTTC	CASSPGGHPYGYTF
TRBD2	.	TRBV13	TRBJ2-7	TGTGCCAGCAGCTCCCCGGGGGGGACGGGATCCTACGAGCAGTACTTC	CASSSPGGTGSYEQYF
.	.	TRBV7-2	TRBJ2-1	TGTGCCAGCAGCTTCGAGGGACATTCTGAGCAGTTCTTC	CASSFEGHSEQFF
TRBD2	once	TRBV4-3	TRBJ2-5	TGCGCCAGCAGCCCAGAGGGACTAGCGGGGGGGCCAGGTTTCCGAGAGACCCAGTACTTC	CASSPEGLAGGPGFRETQYF
TRBD1	.	TRBV7-8	TRBJ2-7	TGTGCCAGCAGCTTTCGACAGGGCCTTGGATACGAGCAGTACTTC	CASSFRQGLGYEQYF
.	.	TRBV10-3	TRBJ2-7	TGTGCCATGGGGCAGGGTCCCTACGAGCAGTACTTC	CAMGQGPYEQYF
TRBD2	.	TRBV4-3	TRBJ2-3	TGCGCCAGCAGCCAGTTTTTAGGGACTAGAGACACAGATACGCAGTATTTT	CASSQFLGTRDTDTQYF
.	.	TRBV6-5	TRBJ2-1	TGTGCCAGCAGTTACTCGGCAGGGTTAAGGTTCAATGAGCAGTTCTTC	CASSYSAGLRFNEQFF
.	few	TRBV6-5	TRBJ2-7	TGTGCCAGCAGTTACTCAACAGGCTACCTTTCCTACGAGCAGTACTTC	CASSYSTGYLSYEQYF
TRBD2	.	TRBV11-2	TRBJ2-1	TGTGCCAGCAGGGTCAGCGGGGGATACAATGAGCAGTTCTTC	CASRVSGGYNEQFF
.	.	TRBV5-5	TRBJ1-2	TGTGCCAGCAGCTTGGACAGCCGGAACTATGGCTACACCTTC	CASSLDSRNYGYTF
.	.	TRBV5-5	TRBJ1-4	TGTGCCAGCAGCCCCAGGGGTTTTGGAGAAAAACTGTTTTTT	CASSPRGFGEKLFF
TRBD1	.	TRBV18	TRBJ2-7	TGTGCCAGCTCAACGTCACAGGGGAACGAGCAGTACTTC	CASSTSQGNEQYF
.	.	TRBV12-3/TRBV12-4	TRBJ2-5	TGTGCCAGCAGTTTATGGCAGGGTGAGACCCAGTACTTC	CASSLWQGETQYF
TRBD1	.	TRBV10-1	TRBJ2-3	TGCGCCAGCTCCGGGACAGGGTCGAATACGCAGTATTTT	CASSGTGSNTQYF